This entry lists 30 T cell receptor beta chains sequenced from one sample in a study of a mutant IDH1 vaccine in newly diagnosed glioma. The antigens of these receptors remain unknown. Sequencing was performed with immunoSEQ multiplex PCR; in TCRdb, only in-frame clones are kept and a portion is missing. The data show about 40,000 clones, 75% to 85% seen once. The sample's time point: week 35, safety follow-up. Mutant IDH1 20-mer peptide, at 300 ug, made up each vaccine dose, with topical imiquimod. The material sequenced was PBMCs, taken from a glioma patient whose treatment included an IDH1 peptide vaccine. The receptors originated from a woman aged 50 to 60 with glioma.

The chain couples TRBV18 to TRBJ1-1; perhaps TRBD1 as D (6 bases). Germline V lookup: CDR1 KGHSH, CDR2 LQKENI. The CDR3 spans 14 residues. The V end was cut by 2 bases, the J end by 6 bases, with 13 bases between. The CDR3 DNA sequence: TGTGCCAGCTCACCAGCCAGGGGAAGTCCTGAAGCTTTCTTT. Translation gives CASSPARGSPEAFF. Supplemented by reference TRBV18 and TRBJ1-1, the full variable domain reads NAGVMQNPRHLVRRRGQEARLRCSPMKGHSHVYWYRQLPEEGLKFMVYLQKENIIDESGMPKERFSAEFPKEGPSILRIQQVVRGDSAAYFCASSPARGSPEAFFGQGTRLTVV.

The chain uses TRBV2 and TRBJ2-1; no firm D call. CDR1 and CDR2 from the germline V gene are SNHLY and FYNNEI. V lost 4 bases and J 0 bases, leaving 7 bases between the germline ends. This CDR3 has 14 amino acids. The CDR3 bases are TGTGCCAGCAGTGGCGTGAGCTCCTACAATGAGCAGTTCTTC. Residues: CASSGVSSYNEQFF.

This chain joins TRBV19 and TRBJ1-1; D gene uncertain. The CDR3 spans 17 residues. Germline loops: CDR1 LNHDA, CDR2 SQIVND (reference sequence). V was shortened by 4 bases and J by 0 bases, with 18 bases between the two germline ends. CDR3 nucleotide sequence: TGTGCCAGTAGTACCCCCGACAAGCAGCATATGAACACTGAAGCTTTCTTT. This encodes CASSTPDKQHMNTEAFF. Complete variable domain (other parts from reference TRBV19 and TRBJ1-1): DGGITQSPKYLFRKEGQNVTLSCEQNLNHDAMYWYRQDPGQGLRLIYYSQIVNDFQKGDIAEGYSVSREKKESFPLTVTSAQKNPTAFYLCASSTPDKQHMNTEAFFGQGTRLTVV.

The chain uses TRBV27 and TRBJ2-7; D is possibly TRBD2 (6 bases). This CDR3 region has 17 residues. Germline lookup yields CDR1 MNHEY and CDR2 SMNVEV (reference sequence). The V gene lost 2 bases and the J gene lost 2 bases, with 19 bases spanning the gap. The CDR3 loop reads CASSLNALGRTAYEQYF. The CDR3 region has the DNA TGTGCCAGCAGTTTAAACGCTTTGGGGAGGACTGCCTACGAGCAGTACTTC.

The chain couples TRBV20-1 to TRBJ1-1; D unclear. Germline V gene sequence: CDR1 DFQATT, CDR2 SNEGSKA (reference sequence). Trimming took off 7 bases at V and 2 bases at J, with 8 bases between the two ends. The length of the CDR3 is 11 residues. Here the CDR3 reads CSVAGNTEAFF. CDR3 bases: TGCAGTGTAGCAGGAAACACTGAAGCTTTCTTT.

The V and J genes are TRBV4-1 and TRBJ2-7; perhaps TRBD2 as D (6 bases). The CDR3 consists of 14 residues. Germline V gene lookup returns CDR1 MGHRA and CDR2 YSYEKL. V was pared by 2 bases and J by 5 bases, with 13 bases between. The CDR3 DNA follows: TGCGCCAGCAGCCAACCGACCGGGAGAAACGAGCAGTACTTC. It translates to CASSQPTGRNEQYF.

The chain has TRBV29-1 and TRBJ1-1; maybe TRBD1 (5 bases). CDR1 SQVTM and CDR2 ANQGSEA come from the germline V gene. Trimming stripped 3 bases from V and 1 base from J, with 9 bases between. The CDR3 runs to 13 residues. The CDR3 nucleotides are TGCAGCGTTGATGGGGCGGGGAACACTGAAGCTTTCTTT. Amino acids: CSVDGAGNTEAFF.

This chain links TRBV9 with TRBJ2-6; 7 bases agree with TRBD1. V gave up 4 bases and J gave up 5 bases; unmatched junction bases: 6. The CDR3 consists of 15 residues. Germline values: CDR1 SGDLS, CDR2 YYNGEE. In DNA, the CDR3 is TGTGCCAGCAGCCCCGGGGACAGCAGGGCCAACGTCCTGACTTTC. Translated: CASSPGDSRANVLTF.

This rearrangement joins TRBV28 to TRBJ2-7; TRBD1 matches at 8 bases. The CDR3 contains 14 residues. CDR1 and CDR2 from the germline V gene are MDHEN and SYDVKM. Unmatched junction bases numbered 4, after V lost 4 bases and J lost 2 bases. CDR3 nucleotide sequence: TGTGCCAGCAGTTCCGGGACAGGCACCTACGAGCAGTACTTC. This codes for CASSSGTGTYEQYF.

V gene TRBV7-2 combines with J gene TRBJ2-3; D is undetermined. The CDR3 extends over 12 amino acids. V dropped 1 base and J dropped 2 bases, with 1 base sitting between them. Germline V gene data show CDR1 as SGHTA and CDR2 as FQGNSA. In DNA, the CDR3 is TGTGCCAGCAGCTTAGACACAGATACGCAGTATTTT. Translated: CASSLDTDTQYF.

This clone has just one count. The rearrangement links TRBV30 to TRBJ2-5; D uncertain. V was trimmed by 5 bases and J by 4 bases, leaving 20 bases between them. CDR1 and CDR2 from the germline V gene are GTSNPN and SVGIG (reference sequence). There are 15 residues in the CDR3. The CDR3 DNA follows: TGTGCCTGGCGGACCCAAATCTTAGGTAGAGAGACCCAGTACTTC. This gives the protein CAWRTQILGRETQYF.

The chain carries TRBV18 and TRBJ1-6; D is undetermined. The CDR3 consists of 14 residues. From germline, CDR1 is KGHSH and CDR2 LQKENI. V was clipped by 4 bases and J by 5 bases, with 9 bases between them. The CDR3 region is CASSQWQNNSPLHF. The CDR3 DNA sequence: TGTGCCAGCTCACAGTGGCAGAATAATTCACCCCTCCACTTT.

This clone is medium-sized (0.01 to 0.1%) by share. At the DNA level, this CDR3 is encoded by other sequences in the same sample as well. The CDR3 protein is CASSVQGANYGYTF. The CDR3 DNA is TGTGCCAGCAGTGTACAGGGCGCTAACTATGGCTACACCTTC. V and J are TRBV27 and TRBJ1-2; tentatively, D is TRBD1 (6 bases). The CDR3 has 14 residues. The germline V gene encodes CDR1 MNHEY and CDR2 SMNVEV (reference sequence). Trimming took 5 bases from V and 0 from J, leaving 10 bases between them.

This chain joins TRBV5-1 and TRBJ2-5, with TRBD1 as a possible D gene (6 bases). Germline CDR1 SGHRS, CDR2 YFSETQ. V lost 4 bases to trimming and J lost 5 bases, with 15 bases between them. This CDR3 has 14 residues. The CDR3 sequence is CASSPDSRGETQYF. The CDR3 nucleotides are TGCGCCAGCAGCCCGGACAGCCGTGGGGAGACCCAGTACTTC. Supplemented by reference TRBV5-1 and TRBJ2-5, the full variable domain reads KAGVTQTPRYLIKTRGQQVTLSCSPISGHRSVSWYQQTPGQGLQFLFEYFSETQRNKGNFPGRFSGRQFSNSRSEMNVSTLELGDSALYLCASSPDSRGETQYFGPGTRLLVL.

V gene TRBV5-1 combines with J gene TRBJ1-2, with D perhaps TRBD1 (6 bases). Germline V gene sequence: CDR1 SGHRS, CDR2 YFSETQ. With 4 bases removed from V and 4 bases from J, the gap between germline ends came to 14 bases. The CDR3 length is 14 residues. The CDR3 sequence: CASSREGGSYGYTF. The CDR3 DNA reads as TGCGCCAGCAGCCGCGAAGGGGGGAGCTATGGCTACACCTTC.

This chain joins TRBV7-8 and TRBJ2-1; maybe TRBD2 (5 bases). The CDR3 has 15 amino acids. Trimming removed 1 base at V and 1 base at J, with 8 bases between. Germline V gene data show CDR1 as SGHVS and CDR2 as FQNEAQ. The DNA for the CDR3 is TGTGCCAGCAGCTTAGATGAGGGTTCCTACAATGAGCAGTTCTTC. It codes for CASSLDEGSYNEQFF.

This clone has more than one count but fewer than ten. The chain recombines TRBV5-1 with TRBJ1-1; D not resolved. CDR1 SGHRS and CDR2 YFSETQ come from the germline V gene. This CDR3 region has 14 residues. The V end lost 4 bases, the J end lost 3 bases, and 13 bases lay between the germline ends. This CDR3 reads CASSPSQEHTEAFF. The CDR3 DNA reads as TGCGCCAGCAGCCCCTCTCAGGAACACACTGAAGCTTTCTTT.

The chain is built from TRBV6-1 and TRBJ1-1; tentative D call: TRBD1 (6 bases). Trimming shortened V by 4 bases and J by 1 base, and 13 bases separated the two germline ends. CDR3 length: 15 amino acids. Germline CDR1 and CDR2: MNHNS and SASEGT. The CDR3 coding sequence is TGTGCCAGCAGTGTGGGGGGGGCTACGAACACTGAAGCTTTCTTT. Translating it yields CASSVGGATNTEAFF.

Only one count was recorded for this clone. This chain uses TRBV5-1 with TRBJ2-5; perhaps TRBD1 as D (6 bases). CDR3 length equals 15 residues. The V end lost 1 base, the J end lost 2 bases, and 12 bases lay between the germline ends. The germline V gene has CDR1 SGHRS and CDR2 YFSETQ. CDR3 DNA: TGCGCCAGCAGCTTGAGAACAGGGAGACAAGAGACCCAGTACTTC. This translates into CASSLRTGRQETQYF.

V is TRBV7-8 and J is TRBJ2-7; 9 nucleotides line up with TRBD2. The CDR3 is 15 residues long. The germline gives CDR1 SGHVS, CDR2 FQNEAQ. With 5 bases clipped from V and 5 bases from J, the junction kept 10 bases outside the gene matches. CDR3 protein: CASSPTAGGSHEQYF. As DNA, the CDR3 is TGTGCCAGCAGCCCCACCGCGGGGGGGTCCCACGAGCAGTACTTC.

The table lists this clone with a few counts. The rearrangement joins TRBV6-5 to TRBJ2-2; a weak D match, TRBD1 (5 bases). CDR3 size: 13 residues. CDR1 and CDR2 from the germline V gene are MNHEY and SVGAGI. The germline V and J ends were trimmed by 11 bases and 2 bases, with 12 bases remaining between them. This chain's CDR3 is CAGQDSNTGELFF. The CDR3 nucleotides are TGTGCCGGACAAGACAGCAACACCGGGGAGCTGTTTTTT.

The CDR3 spells CSAEVGGDTGELFF. DNA for the CDR3: TGCAGCGCCGAAGTGGGGGGGGACACCGGGGAGCTGTTTTTT. This chain joins TRBV29-1 and TRBJ2-2; 7 bases fit TRBD2. Germline V gives CDR1 SQVTM, CDR2 ANQGSEA. V shed 7 bases and J 3 bases; nucleotides not matched to a gene: 8. The length of the CDR3 is 14 residues.

CDR3 residues: CASSLSPGSHPENTIYF. The CDR3 DNA is TGTGCCAGCAGCTTATCCCCCGGGTCGCATCCCGAAAACACCATATATTTT. This rearrangement joins TRBV7-6 to TRBJ1-3, with unresolved D. With 2 bases removed from V and 6 bases from J, the gap between germline ends came to 20 bases. Germline V gene lookup returns CDR1 SGHVS and CDR2 FNYEAQ. The CDR3 has 17 amino acids. Using reference TRBV7-6 and TRBJ1-3 for the parts outside the CDR3, the full variable domain is GAGVSQSPRYKVTKRGQDVALRCDPISGHVSLYWYRQALGQGPEFLTYFNYEAQQDKSGLPNDRFSAERPEGSISTLTIQRTEQRDSAMYRCASSLSPGSHPENTIYFGEGSWLTVV.

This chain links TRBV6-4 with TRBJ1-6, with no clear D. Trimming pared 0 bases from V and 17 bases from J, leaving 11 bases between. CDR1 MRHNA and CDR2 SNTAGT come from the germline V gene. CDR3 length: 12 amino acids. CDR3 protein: CASSDSRSEIHF. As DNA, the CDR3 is TGTGCCAGCAGTGACTCGAGATCCGAAATCCACTTT.

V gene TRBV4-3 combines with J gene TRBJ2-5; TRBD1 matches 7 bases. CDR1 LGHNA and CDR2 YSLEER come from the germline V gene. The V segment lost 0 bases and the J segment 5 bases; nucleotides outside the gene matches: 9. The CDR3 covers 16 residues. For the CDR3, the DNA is TGCGCCAGCAGCCAAGAGGTGGCAGGGGGTATGGAGACCCAGTACTTC. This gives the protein CASSQEVAGGMETQYF.

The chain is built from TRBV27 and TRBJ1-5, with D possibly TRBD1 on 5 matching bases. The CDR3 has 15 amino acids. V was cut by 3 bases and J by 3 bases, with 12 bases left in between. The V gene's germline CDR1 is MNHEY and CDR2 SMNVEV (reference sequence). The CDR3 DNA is TGTGCCAGCAGTTTCACAGGCGGCGCCAATCAGCCCCAGCATTTT. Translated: CASSFTGGANQPQHF.

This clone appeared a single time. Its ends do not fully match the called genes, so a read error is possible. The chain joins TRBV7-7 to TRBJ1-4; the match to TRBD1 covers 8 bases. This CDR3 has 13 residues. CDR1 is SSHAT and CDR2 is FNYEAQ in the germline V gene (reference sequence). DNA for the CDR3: TGTGCTAGCAGCCCCGGACAGGGAGGGAAACTGTTTTTT. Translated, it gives CASSPGQGGKLFF.

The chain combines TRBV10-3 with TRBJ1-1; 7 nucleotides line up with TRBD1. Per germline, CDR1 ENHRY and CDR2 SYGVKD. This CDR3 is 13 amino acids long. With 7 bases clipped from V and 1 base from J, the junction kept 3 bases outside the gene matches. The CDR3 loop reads CAIKQGENTEAFF. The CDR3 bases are TGTGCCATCAAGCAGGGGGAGAACACTGAAGCTTTCTTT.

Here the CDR3 reads CASSSPPSRAFF. CDR3 DNA sequence: TGTGCCAGCAGCTCCCCTCCTAGTAGGGCTTTCTTT. The chain has TRBV11-2 and TRBJ1-1; D unresolved. V lost 4 bases, J lost 11 bases, and 14 bases lay in between. Germline CDR1 is SGHAT and CDR2 is FQNNGV. The CDR3 is made up of 12 amino acids.

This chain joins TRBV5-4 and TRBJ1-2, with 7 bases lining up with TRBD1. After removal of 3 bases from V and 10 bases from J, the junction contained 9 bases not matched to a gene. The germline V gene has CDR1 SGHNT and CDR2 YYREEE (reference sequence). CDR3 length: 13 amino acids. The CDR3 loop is CASSYRDREDYTF. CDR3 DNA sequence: TGTGCCAGCAGCTACCGGGACAGAGAGGACTACACCTTC.